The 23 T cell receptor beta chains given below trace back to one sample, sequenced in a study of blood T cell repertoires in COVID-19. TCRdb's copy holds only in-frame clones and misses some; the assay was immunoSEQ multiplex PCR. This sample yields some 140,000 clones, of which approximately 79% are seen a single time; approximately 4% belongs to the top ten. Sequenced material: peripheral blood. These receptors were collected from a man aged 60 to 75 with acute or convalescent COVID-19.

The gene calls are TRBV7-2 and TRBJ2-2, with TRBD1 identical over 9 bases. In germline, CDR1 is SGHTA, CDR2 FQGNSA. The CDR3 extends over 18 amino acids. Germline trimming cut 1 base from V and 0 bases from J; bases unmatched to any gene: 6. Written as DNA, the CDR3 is TGTGCCAGCAGCTTAGTAACAGGGGGCTCAACGAACACCGGGGAGCTGTTTTTT. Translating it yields CASSLVTGGSTNTGELFF.

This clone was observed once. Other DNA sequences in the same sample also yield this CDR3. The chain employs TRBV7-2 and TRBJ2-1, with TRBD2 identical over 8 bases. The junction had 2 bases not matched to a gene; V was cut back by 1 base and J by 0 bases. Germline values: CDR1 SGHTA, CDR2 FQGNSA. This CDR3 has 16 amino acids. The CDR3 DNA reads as TGTGCCAGCAGCTTAGTCGGGACTAGCTCCTACAATGAGCAGTTCTTC. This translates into CASSLVGTSSYNEQFF.

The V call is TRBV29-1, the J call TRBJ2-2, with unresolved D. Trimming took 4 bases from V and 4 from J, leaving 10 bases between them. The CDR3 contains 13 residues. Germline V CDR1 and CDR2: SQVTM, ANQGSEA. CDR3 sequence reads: CSVGGRATGELFF. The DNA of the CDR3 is TGCAGCGTTGGCGGCAGAGCCACCGGGGAGCTGTTTTTT.

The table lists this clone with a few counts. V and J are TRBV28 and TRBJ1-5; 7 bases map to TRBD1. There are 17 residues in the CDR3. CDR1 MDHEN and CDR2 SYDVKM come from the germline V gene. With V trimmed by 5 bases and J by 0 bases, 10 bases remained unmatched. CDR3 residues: CASSGSGTAYSNQPQHF. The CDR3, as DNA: TGTGCCAGCAGTGGATCTGGGACAGCATATAGCAATCAGCCCCAGCATTTT.

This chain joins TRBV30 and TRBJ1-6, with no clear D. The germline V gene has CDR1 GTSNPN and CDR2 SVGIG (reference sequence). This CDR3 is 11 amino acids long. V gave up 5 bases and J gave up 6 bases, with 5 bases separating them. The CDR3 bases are TGTGCCTGGGCCCTTAATTCACCCCTCCACTTT. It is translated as CAWALNSPLHF.

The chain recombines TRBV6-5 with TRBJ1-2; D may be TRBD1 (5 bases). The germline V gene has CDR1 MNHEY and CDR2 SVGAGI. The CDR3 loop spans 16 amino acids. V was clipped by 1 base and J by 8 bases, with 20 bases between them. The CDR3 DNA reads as TGTGCCAGCAGTTACTTGTTCACTGCTAAGCCAGGGGGCTACACCTTC. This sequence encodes CASSYLFTAKPGGYTF.

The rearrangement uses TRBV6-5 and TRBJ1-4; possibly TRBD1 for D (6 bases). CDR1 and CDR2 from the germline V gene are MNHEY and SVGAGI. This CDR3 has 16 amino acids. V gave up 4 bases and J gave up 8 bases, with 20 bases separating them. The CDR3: CASSFSRGLPGEKLFF. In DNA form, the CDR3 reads TGTGCCAGCAGTTTCTCCAGGGGCCTTCCAGGGGAAAAACTGTTTTTT.

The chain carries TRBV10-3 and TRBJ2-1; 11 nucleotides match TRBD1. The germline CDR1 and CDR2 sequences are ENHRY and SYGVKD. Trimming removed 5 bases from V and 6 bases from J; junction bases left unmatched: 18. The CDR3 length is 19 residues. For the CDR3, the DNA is TGTGCCATCAGTAGTCCGGGACAGGGGGATCTCACGCACCCCAATGAGCAGTTCTTC. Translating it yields CAISSPGQGDLTHPNEQFF.

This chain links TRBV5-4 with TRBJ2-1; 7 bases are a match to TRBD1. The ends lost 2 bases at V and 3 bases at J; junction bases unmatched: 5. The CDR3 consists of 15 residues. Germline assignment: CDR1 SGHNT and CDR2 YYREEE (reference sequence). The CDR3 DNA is TGTGCCAGCAGCTTACCGGGACAGTACTACAATGAGCAGTTCTTC. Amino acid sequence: CASSLPGQYYNEQFF.

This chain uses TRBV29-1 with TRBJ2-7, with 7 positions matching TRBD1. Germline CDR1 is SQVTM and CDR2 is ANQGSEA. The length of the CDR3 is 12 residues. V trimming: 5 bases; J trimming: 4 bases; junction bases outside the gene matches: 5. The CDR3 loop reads CSVRGHRYEQYF. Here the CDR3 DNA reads TGCAGCGTTAGGGGGCATCGGTACGAGCAGTACTTC.

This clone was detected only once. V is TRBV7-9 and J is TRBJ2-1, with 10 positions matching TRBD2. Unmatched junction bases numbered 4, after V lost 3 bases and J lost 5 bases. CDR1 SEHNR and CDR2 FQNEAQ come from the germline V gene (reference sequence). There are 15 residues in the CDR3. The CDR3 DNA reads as TGTGCCAGCAGCTTCCCTAGCGGGAGCCACAATGAGCAGTTCTTC. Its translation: CASSFPSGSHNEQFF.

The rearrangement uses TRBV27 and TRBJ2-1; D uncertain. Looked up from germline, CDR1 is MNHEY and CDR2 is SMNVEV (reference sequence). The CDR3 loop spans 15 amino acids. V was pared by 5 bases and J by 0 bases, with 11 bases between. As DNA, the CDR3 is TGTGCCAGCAGTCGACTTCTGAGCTCCTACAATGAGCAGTTCTTC. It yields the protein CASSRLLSSYNEQFF.

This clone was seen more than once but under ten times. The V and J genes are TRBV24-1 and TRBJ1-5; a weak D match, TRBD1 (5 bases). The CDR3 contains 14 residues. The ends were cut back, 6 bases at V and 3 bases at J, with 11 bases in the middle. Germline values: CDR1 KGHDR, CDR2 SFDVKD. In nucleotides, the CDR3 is TGTGCCACCAGTCTCGCAGGGAACAATCAGCCCCAGCATTTT. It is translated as CATSLAGNNQPQHF.

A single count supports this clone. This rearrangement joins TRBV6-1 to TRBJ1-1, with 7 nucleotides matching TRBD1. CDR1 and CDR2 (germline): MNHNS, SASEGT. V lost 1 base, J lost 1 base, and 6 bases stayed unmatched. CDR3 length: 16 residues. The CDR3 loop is CASSEGRGRGNTEAFF. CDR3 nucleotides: TGTGCCAGCAGTGAAGGTAGGGGGCGAGGGAACACTGAAGCTTTCTTT.

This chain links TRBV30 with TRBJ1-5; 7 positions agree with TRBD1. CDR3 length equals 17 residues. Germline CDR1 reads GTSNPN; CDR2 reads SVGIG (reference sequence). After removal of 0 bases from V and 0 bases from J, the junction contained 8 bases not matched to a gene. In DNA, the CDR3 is TGTGCCTGGAGTGTGGCAGGGGGGCCGTATAGCAATCAGCCCCAGCATTTT. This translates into CAWSVAGGPYSNQPQHF.

Written as DNA, the CDR3 is TGTGCCAGCAGTCCCCAGAGCAATCAGCCCCAGCATTTT. This translates into CASSPQSNQPQHF. The V gene is TRBV6-6, the J gene TRBJ1-5; D not resolved. The germline V and J ends were trimmed by 5 bases and 1 base, with 6 bases remaining between them. Germline-derived CDR1 and CDR2 are MNHNY and SVGAGI (reference sequence). The CDR3 spans 13 residues.

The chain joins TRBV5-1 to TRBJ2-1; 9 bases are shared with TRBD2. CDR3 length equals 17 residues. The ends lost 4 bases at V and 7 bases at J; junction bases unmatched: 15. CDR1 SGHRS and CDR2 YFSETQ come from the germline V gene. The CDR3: CASSRDLSGSSGNEQFF. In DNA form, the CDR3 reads TGCGCCAGCAGCCGCGACCTTAGCGGGAGCTCGGGTAATGAGCAGTTCTTC.

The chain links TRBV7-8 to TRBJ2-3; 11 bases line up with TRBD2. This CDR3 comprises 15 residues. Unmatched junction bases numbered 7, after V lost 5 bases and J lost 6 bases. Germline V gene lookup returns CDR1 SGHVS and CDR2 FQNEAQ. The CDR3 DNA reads TGTGCCAGCAGCAGACTAGCGGGATCCTTTGATACGCAGTATTTT. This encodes CASSRLAGSFDTQYF.

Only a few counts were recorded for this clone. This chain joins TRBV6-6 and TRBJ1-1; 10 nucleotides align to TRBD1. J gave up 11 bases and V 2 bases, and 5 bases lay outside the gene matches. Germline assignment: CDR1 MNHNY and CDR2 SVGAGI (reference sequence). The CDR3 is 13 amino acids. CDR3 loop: CASSYKGQGWAFF. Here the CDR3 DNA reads TGTGCCAGCAGTTACAAGGGACAGGGGTGGGCTTTCTTT.

The CDR3 here is CASTPRGLHIKNTEAFF. The DNA for the CDR3 is TGTGCCAGTACCCCGAGGGGACTTCATATTAAGAACACTGAAGCTTTCTTT. The J gene is TRBJ1-1, the V gene TRBV19; weak D call: TRBD1 (5 bases). This CDR3 region has 17 residues. The V and J ends lost 7 bases and 1 base respectively, with 22 bases between them. CDR1 and CDR2 (germline): LNHDA, SQIVND (reference sequence).

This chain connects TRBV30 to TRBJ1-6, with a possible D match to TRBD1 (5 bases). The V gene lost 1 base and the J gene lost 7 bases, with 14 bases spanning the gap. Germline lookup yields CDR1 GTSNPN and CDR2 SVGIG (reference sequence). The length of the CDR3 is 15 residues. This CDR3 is CAWSANGGKNSPLHF. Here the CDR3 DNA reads TGTGCCTGGAGTGCCAATGGGGGGAAGAATTCACCCCTCCACTTT.

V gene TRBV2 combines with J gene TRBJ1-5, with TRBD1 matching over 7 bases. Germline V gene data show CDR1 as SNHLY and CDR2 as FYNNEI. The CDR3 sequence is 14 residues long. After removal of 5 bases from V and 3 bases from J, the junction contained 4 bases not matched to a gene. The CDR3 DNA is TGTGCCAGCAGTAGGGACAGTTACAATCAGCCCCAGCATTTT. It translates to CASSRDSYNQPQHF.

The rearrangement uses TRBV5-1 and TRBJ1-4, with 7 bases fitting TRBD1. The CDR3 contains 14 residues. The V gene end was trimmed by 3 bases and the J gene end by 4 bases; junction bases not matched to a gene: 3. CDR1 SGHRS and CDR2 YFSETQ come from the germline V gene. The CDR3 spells CASSSGTVNEKLFF. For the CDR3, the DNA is TGCGCCAGCAGCTCGGGGACAGTTAATGAAAAACTGTTTTTT.